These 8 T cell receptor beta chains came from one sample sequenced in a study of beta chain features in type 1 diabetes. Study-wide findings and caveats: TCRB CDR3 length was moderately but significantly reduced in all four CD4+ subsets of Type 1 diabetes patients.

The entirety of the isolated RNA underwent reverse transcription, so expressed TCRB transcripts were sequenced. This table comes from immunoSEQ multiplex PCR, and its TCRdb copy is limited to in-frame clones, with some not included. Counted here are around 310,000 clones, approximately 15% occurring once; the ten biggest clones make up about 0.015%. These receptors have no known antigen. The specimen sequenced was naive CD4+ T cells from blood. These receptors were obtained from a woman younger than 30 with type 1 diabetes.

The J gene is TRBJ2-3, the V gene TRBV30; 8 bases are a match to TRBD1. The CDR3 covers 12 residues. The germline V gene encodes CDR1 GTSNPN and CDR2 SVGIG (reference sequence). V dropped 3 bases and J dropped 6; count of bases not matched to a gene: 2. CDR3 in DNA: TGTGCCTGGAGCCACAGGGGGGATACGCAGTATTTT. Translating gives CAWSHRGDTQYF.

In DNA, the CDR3 is TGTGCCAGTAGGCCCCGGGGGTCCCGAGTTGCTGGCACAGATACGCAGTATTTT. Translation gives CASRPRGSRVAGTDTQYF. The chain is built from TRBV19 and TRBJ2-3; D perhaps matches TRBD2 (6 bases). Germline V gene data show CDR1 as LNHDA and CDR2 as SQIVND (reference sequence). V shed 6 bases and J shed 1 base, with 23 bases lying between them. The CDR3 has 18 amino acids.

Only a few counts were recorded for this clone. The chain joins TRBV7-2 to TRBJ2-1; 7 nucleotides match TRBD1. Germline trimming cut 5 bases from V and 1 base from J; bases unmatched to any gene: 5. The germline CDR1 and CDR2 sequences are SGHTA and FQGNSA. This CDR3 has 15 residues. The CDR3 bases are TGTGCCAGCAGCAGGAGACAGGGTTCCTACAATGAGCAGTTCTTC. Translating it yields CASSRRQGSYNEQFF.

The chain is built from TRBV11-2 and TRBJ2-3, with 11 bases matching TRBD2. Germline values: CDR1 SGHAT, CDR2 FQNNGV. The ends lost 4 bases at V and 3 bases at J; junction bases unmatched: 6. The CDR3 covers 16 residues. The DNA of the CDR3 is TGTGCCAGCAGCTCACTAGCGGGAGCGGGGACAGATACGCAGTATTTT. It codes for CASSSLAGAGTDTQYF.

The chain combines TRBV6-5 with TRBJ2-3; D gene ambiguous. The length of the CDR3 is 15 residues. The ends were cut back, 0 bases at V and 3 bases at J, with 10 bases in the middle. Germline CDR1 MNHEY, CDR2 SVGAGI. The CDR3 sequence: CASSYSYGLTDTQYF. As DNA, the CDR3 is TGTGCCAGCAGTTACTCTTACGGTTTAACAGATACGCAGTATTTT.

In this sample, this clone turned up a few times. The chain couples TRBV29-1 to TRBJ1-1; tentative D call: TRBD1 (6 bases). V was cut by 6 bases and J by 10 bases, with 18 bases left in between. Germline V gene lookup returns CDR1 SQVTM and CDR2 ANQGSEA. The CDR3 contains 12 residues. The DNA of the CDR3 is TGCAGCGTATCGGGGGGCTTACTGACAGCTTTCTTT. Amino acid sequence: CSVSGGLLTAFF. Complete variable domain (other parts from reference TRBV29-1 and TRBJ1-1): SAVISQKPSRDICQRGTSLTIQCQVDSQVTMMFWYRQQPGQSLTLIATANQGSEATYESGFVIDKFPISRPNLTFSTLTVSNMSPEDSSIYLCSVSGGLLTAFFGQGTRLTVV.

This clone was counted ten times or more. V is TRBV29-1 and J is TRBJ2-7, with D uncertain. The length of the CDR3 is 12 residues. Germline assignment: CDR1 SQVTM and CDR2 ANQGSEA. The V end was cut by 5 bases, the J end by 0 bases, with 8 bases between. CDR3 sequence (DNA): TGCAGCGTTTCCCTAGGCTCCTACGAGCAGTACTTC. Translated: CSVSLGSYEQYF.

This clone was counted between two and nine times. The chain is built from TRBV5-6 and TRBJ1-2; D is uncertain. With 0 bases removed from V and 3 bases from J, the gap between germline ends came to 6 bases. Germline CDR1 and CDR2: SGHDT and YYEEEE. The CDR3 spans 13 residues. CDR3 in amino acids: CASSLGSDYGYTF. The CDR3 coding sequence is TGTGCCAGCAGCTTGGGGTCGGACTATGGCTACACCTTC.